This T cell receptor beta chain was profiled in a study of cytomegalovirus exposure and HLA in healthy donors. CDR3 length: 19 residues. Germline CDR1 and CDR2: MGHRA and YSYEKL. The junction had 15 bases not matched to a gene; V was cut back by 7 bases and J by 4 bases. 13 Jbeta primers and 60 Vbeta primers were used for the PCR. The assay was immunoSEQ multiplex PCR, and TCRdb's table has in-frame clones only and misses some. The sample includes almost 80,000 clones, approximately 61% seen only once; the top ten take 6.5% to 7.5%. In this sample, this clone turned up once. The sequence came from a woman between 50 and 59 years old in good health and CMV-seropositive. This chain links TRBV4-1 with TRBJ2-1, with 14 bases identical to TRBD2. Material: PBMCs. The CDR3 region has the DNA TGCGCCAGCAAAGGGTACGGGACTAGCGGGGGCAAGGGGTACAATGAGCAGTTCTTC. Translating it yields CASKGYGTSGGKGYNEQFF.